The next 27 T cell receptor beta chains were all read from a single sample in a study of cytomegalovirus exposure and HLA in healthy donors. The PCR contained 60 Vbeta and 13 Jbeta primers. Measured with immunoSEQ multiplex PCR; TCRdb has only the in-frame clones, and not every one. This table has about 83,000 clones, over 70% appearing once. The source material was PBMCs. The receptors were gathered from a man aged 18 to 29 in good health and CMV-seropositive.

The chain has TRBV5-1 and TRBJ2-7, with 7 nucleotides matching TRBD2. After removal of 1 base from V and 5 bases from J, the junction contained 3 bases not matched to a gene. This CDR3 has 13 amino acids. In germline, CDR1 is SGHRS, CDR2 YFSETQ. CDR3 residues: CASSLSREHEQYF. DNA for the CDR3: TGCGCCAGCAGCTTGTCGCGGGAGCACGAGCAGTACTTC.

The chain couples TRBV10-2 to TRBJ2-7; 8 bases are shared with TRBD2. This CDR3 is built from 14 residues. The V and J ends lost 7 bases and 0 bases, in that order; junction bases with no gene match: 5. Germline V gene data show CDR1 as WSHSY and CDR2 as SAAADI. The CDR3 DNA follows: TGCGCCAGCAAGACTAGCGACAGCTCCTACGAGCAGTACTTC. Its translation is CASKTSDSSYEQYF.

J is TRBJ1-1 and V is TRBV7-9, with D perhaps TRBD1 (5 bases). This CDR3 has 17 residues. Germline values: CDR1 SEHNR, CDR2 FQNEAQ (reference sequence). Trimming removed 5 bases from V and 4 bases from J, with 23 bases in between. DNA of the CDR3: TGTGCCAGCAGCCATGGGGCGGTTTCAGCTACCGGCACTGAAGCTTTCTTT. Amino acid sequence: CASSHGAVSATGTEAFF.

The chain links TRBV6-5 to TRBJ2-5, with 9 bases identical to TRBD2. CDR1 and CDR2 (germline): MNHEY, SVGAGI. The CDR3 has 14 amino acids. V lost 6 bases to trimming and J lost 4 bases; unmatched junction nucleotides: 6. The CDR3 nucleotides read TGTGCCAGCAGAATCCAACTAGCGGGAGAGACCCAGTACTTC. It encodes CASRIQLAGETQYF.

This clone turned up a few times. The chain recombines TRBV2 with TRBJ2-7; D might be TRBD2 (5 bases). The V gene lost 10 bases and the J gene lost 0 bases, with 13 bases spanning the gap. This CDR3 has 13 residues. Germline assignment: CDR1 SNHLY and CDR2 FYNNEI. The CDR3 here is CAKESGSSYEQYF. The CDR3 DNA reads as TGTGCCAAGGAGAGCGGTAGCTCCTACGAGCAGTACTTC.

The rearrangement joins TRBV4-2 to TRBJ2-3, with TRBD2 as a possible D gene (5 bases). V lost 5 bases and J 2 bases, leaving 17 bases between the germline ends. Germline V gives CDR1 LGHNA, CDR2 YNFKEQ. This CDR3 has 16 amino acids. CDR3 loop: CASSDGSSSPTDTQYF. The CDR3, as DNA: TGTGCCAGCAGCGATGGATCTAGCTCTCCCACAGATACGCAGTATTTT.

The rearrangement joins TRBV30 to TRBJ1-1, with TRBD1 matching 7 bases. This CDR3 is built from 16 residues. The V gene end was trimmed by 6 bases and the J gene end by 0 bases; junction bases not matched to a gene: 13. Germline assignment: CDR1 GTSNPN and CDR2 SVGIG (reference sequence). Here the CDR3 reads CACPGTELTLNTEAFF. The CDR3, as DNA: TGTGCCTGCCCCGGGACAGAACTAACCTTGAACACTGAAGCTTTCTTT.

The chain couples TRBV28 to TRBJ1-2; the match to TRBD1 covers 9 bases. Trimming cost V 8 bases and J 4 bases; bases outside gene matches: 14. This CDR3 comprises 16 residues. From germline, CDR1 is MDHEN and CDR2 SYDVKM. This CDR3 is CASREGQGDFGYGYTF. In DNA form, the CDR3 reads TGTGCCAGCCGAGAGGGACAGGGTGACTTCGGCTATGGCTACACCTTC.

The J gene is TRBJ2-5, the V gene TRBV18; the match to TRBD2 covers 7 bases. The J segment lost 3 bases and the V segment lost 5 bases, leaving 6 bases of the junction unmatched. The CDR3 is made up of 14 amino acids. From germline, CDR1 is KGHSH and CDR2 LQKENI. The chain's CDR3 is CASSNPGGKETQYF. The CDR3 coding sequence is TGTGCCAGCTCAAATCCGGGAGGTAAAGAGACCCAGTACTTC.

V and J are TRBV6-5 and TRBJ2-7, with a possible D match to TRBD1 (8 bases). The CDR3 runs to 14 residues. The V gene lost 6 bases and the J gene lost 4 bases, with 16 bases spanning the gap. CDR1 and CDR2 (germline): MNHEY, SVGAGI. CDR3 DNA sequence: TGTGCCAGCAGCTACAGGGGGGGCGGGTACGAGCAGTACTTC. This translates into CASSYRGGGYEQYF.

The V and J genes are TRBV9 and TRBJ2-1; TRBD2 matches at 10 bases. The trim removed 4 bases at V and 2 bases at J, leaving 6 bases unmatched. This CDR3 is built from 16 residues. The germline gives CDR1 SGDLS, CDR2 YYNGEE. The CDR3, as DNA: TGTGCCAGCAGCCTCACTAGCGGGACTACCTACAATGAGCAGTTCTTC. Amino acid sequence: CASSLTSGTTYNEQFF.

This clone was counted between two and nine times. The chain combines TRBV6-1 with TRBJ1-3; D is possibly TRBD1 (6 bases). This CDR3 has 14 residues. The V gene's germline CDR1 is MNHNS and CDR2 SASEGT. The V gene lost 6 bases and the J gene lost 0 bases, with 9 bases spanning the gap. The CDR3 loop is CASSGQISGNTIYF. The CDR3 coding sequence is TGTGCCAGCAGCGGACAGATCTCTGGAAACACCATATATTTT.

The rearrangement uses TRBV6-5 and TRBJ2-7; maybe TRBD1 (5 bases). The germline V gene has CDR1 MNHEY and CDR2 SVGAGI. V gave up 1 base and J gave up 3 bases, with 10 bases separating them. There are 14 residues in the CDR3. Written as DNA, the CDR3 is TGTGCCAGCAGTTACTTGTCAGGGCACTACGAGCAGTACTTC. This codes for CASSYLSGHYEQYF.

The CDR3 region is CASSQDRAGSGEETQYF. The CDR3 DNA follows: TGCGCCAGCAGCCAAGACCGCGCCGGGTCCGGAGAAGAGACCCAGTACTTC. The gene calls are TRBV4-1 and TRBJ2-5; no definite D call. The length of the CDR3 is 17 residues. Deletions cut 0 bases from V and 3 bases from J, with 17 bases between. Germline V CDR1 and CDR2: MGHRA, YSYEKL.

The rearrangement links TRBV11-1 to TRBJ2-4, with D unclear. The ends were cut back, 3 bases at V and 4 bases at J, with 16 bases in the middle. Germline assignment: CDR1 SGHAT and CDR2 FQDESV (reference sequence). CDR3 length equals 16 residues. The CDR3: CASSFSSFGAKNIQYF. CDR3 nucleotides: TGTGCCAGCAGCTTTTCGAGCTTCGGTGCAAAAAACATTCAGTACTTC. The whole variable domain, filled in from reference TRBV11-1 and TRBJ2-4, reads EAEVAQSPRYKITEKSQAVAFWCDPISGHATLYWYRQILGQGPELLVQFQDESVVDDSQLPKDRFSAERLKGVDSTLKIQPAELGDSAMYLCASSFSSFGAKNIQYFGAGTRLSVL.

This chain connects TRBV27 to TRBJ1-5; 8 nucleotides agree with TRBD1. The CDR3 is 14 residues long. The V gene's germline CDR1 is MNHEY and CDR2 SMNVEV (reference sequence). V shed 7 bases and J 3 bases; nucleotides not matched to a gene: 5. This CDR3 reads CASKPTGVNQPQHF. In DNA, the CDR3 is TGTGCCAGCAAACCGACAGGGGTCAATCAGCCCCAGCATTTT.

The chain links TRBV7-6 to TRBJ2-3; 8 bases fit TRBD2. Germline loops: CDR1 SGHVS, CDR2 FNYEAQ. CDR3 length: 15 residues. V trimming: 8 bases; J trimming: 3 bases; junction bases outside the gene matches: 10. CDR3 nucleotides: TGTGCCAGCGCAACTCGAGGGACTAGAACAGATACGCAGTATTTT. This encodes CASATRGTRTDTQYF.

The V call is TRBV9, the J call TRBJ1-4; a possible D gene is TRBD1 (6 bases). CDR1 is SGDLS, CDR2 YYNGEE, per germline. The CDR3 totals 15 residues. V was pared by 0 bases and J by 4 bases, with 10 bases between. The CDR3 spells CASSVDNRDNEKLFF. For the CDR3, the DNA is TGTGCCAGCAGCGTAGATAACAGGGATAATGAAAAACTGTTTTTT.

The chain combines TRBV7-9 with TRBJ2-5; D possibly corresponds to TRBD2 (5 bases). V gave up 5 bases and J gave up 5 bases, with 18 bases separating them. This CDR3 has 15 residues. Germline CDR1 SEHNR, CDR2 FQNEAQ (reference sequence). CDR3 amino acids: CASSPYSTTGETQYF. The DNA of the CDR3 is TGTGCCAGCAGCCCCTACTCAACTACGGGGGAGACCCAGTACTTC.

This chain joins TRBV6-5 and TRBJ1-2, with D possibly matching TRBD1 (5 bases). The V end lost 6 bases, the J end lost 3 bases, and 14 bases lay between the germline ends. Germline CDR1 MNHEY, CDR2 SVGAGI. There are 14 residues in the CDR3. CDR3 amino acids: CASRWGVGDYGYTF. Written as DNA, the CDR3 is TGTGCCAGCAGGTGGGGGGTTGGGGACTATGGCTACACCTTC.

The chain carries TRBV13 and TRBJ1-1, with D perhaps TRBD1 (6 bases). This CDR3 has 15 residues. Looked up from germline, CDR1 is PRHDT and CDR2 is FYEKMQ (reference sequence). V was clipped by 1 base and J by 1 base, with 10 bases between them. CDR3 sequence: CASSLVGRGNTEAFF. For the CDR3, the DNA is TGTGCCAGCAGCTTAGTTGGCAGGGGGAACACTGAAGCTTTCTTT.

This chain joins TRBV5-1 and TRBJ1-3, with 9 bases aligning to TRBD1. From germline, CDR1 is SGHRS and CDR2 YFSETQ. The CDR3 is 17 amino acids. Trimming at V came to 0 bases and at J to 9 bases, leaving 13 bases not matched to a gene. Written as DNA, the CDR3 is TGCGCCAGCAGCTTGGGCGATCCTCACAGGGGGCCGAGCACCATATATTTT. Amino acids: CASSLGDPHRGPSTIYF.

The chain recombines TRBV6-1 with TRBJ2-7; 7 nucleotides align to TRBD2. There are 14 residues in the CDR3. V lost 4 bases, J lost 2 bases, and 5 bases stayed unmatched. Germline V lookup: CDR1 MNHNS, CDR2 SASEGT. CDR3 in DNA: TGTGCCAGCAGTGTGGGCGGGAGACCCTACGAGCAGTACTTC. It translates to CASSVGGRPYEQYF.

The chain combines TRBV6-1 with TRBJ2-1, with TRBD2 matching over 12 bases. CDR1 and CDR2 from the germline V gene are MNHNS and SASEGT. This CDR3 is 16 amino acids long. Trimming removed 2 bases from V and 8 bases from J; junction bases left unmatched: 7. The CDR3 reads CASSEFVTSGSDEQFF. Here the CDR3 DNA reads TGTGCCAGCAGTGAATTCGTGACTAGCGGGAGCGATGAGCAGTTCTTC.

The chain recombines TRBV28 with TRBJ1-2, with unresolved D. CDR3 length: 11 residues. The germline V gene encodes CDR1 MDHEN and CDR2 SYDVKM. Trimming took off 4 bases at V and 8 bases at J, with 8 bases between the two ends. CDR3 in amino acids: CASSSPRGYTF. In DNA, the CDR3 is TGTGCCAGCAGTTCACCCCGGGGCTACACCTTC.

The DNA for the CDR3 is TGCAGCGTTGCCTTTCGGGGTGCGATGAACACTGAAGCTTTCTTT. Encoded protein: CSVAFRGAMNTEAFF. This chain connects TRBV29-1 to TRBJ1-1, with D unclear. Germline CDR1 and CDR2: SQVTM and ANQGSEA. V dropped 4 bases and J dropped 0 bases, with 15 bases sitting between them. The CDR3 sequence is 15 residues long.

CDR3 DNA: TGTGCCAGCAGCGCGGGGACAGGCTCCTACGAGCAGTACTTC. Its protein is CASSAGTGSYEQYF. The chain couples TRBV7-2 to TRBJ2-7; 8 bases line up with TRBD1. The CDR3 consists of 14 residues. Unmatched junction bases numbered 3, after V lost 5 bases and J lost 0 bases. CDR1 and CDR2 from the germline V gene are SGHTA and FQGNSA.